Sequencing of this T cell receptor (beta chain) was carried out in a study of neurological immune-mediated disorders. Study outcomes and limitations: There was no association between the multiple sclerosis repertoire cluster and any clinical or MRI feature.

This clonotype occurred many times. The antigen remains unidentified. TCRdb independently ran MiXCR on the 5' RACE reads; one entry per CDR3 protein. Of 20,000 or so distinct CDR3 sequences in the sample, about 2.6% were seen once. The CDR3 length is 13 residues. V dropped 5 bases and J dropped 6 bases, with 14 bases sitting between them. Germline CDR1 DFQATT, CDR2 SNEGSKA (reference sequence). Sequenced sample: PBMCs. The sequence was collected from a woman aged 18-29 years with multiple sclerosis. The chain employs TRBV20-1 and TRBJ2-1, with D unresolved. CDR3 nucleotide sequence: TGCAGTGCTCCTTACGATGCCCGCAATGAGCAGTTCTTC. This sequence encodes CSAPYDARNEQFF.